Following are 9 T cell receptor beta chains from one sample sequenced in a study of blood T cell repertoires in COVID-19. Measured with immunoSEQ multiplex PCR; TCRdb has only the in-frame clones, and not every one. The table includes some 150,000 clones, about four fifths detected once. Sequencing was done on a sample of peripheral blood. The receptors shown here come from a man aged 55 to 69 with acute or convalescent COVID-19.

The chain carries TRBV18 and TRBJ1-1; 8 bases match TRBD1. The V segment lost 9 bases and the J segment 3 bases; nucleotides outside the gene matches: 12. This CDR3 region has 15 residues. The germline CDR1 and CDR2 sequences are KGHSH and LQKENI. CDR3 loop: CASSGQGALDTEAFF. DNA for the CDR3: TGTGCCAGTTCTGGGCAGGGGGCATTGGACACTGAAGCTTTCTTT.

The chain joins TRBV7-3 to TRBJ2-1; D is undetermined. CDR3 size: 12 residues. The V end was cut by 1 base, the J end by 9 bases, with 7 bases between. The germline gives CDR1 SGHTA, CDR2 FQGTGA. Here the CDR3 reads CASSLKAGEQFF. The CDR3 DNA reads TGTGCCAGCAGCTTAAAGGCAGGTGAGCAGTTCTTC.

This clone was observed a few times. This chain connects TRBV14 to TRBJ2-1, with 14 bases fitting TRBD2. J gave up 5 bases and V 4 bases, and 10 bases lay outside the gene matches. This CDR3 region has 18 residues. Germline lookup yields CDR1 SGHDN and CDR2 FVKESK. CDR3 residues: CASSPRPRLAGGNNEQFF. CDR3 sequence (DNA): TGTGCCAGCAGCCCTCGACCCCGACTAGCGGGAGGGAACAATGAGCAGTTCTTC.

J is TRBJ2-1 and V is TRBV4-3; D is possibly TRBD2 (6 bases). The CDR3 is 16 residues long. V was trimmed by 1 base and J by 4 bases, leaving 14 bases between them. Germline V gene lookup returns CDR1 LGHNA and CDR2 YSLEER. The CDR3 spells CASSQGPGGGYNEQFF. CDR3 nucleotide sequence: TGCGCCAGCAGCCAAGGTCCCGGGGGAGGATACAATGAGCAGTTCTTC.

The chain recombines TRBV7-3 with TRBJ2-3; the D gene is possibly TRBD1 (5 bases). Germline CDR1 and CDR2: SGHTA and FQGTGA. The CDR3 extends over 17 amino acids. Trimming removed 1 base from V and 0 bases from J, with 14 bases in between. The CDR3 here is CASSLKGQPTSTDTQYF. The CDR3 DNA follows: TGTGCCAGCAGCTTAAAGGGGCAACCCACTAGCACAGATACGCAGTATTTT.

The V and J genes are TRBV4-1 and TRBJ2-5; the D gene is possibly TRBD1 (6 bases). The germline V gene encodes CDR1 MGHRA and CDR2 YSYEKL. V was clipped by 0 bases and J by 9 bases, with 17 bases between them. The CDR3 spans 15 residues. CDR3 amino acids: CASSQDPRGRRPQYF. For the CDR3, the DNA is TGCGCCAGCAGCCAAGATCCCAGGGGCCGCCGGCCCCAGTACTTC.

The V call is TRBV28, the J call TRBJ1-5; D unresolved. There are 15 residues in the CDR3. Trimming removed 3 bases at V and 1 base at J, with 10 bases between. CDR1 is MDHEN, CDR2 SYDVKM, per germline. CDR3 residues: CASSFITGSNQPQHF. CDR3 sequence (DNA): TGTGCCAGCAGTTTCATAACGGGGAGCAATCAGCCCCAGCATTTT.

This clone was recorded only once. The V gene is TRBV6-4, the J gene TRBJ2-1, with 10 bases fitting TRBD2. CDR1 and CDR2 from the germline V gene are MRHNA and SNTAGT. V was clipped by 4 bases and J by 7 bases; unmatched bases: 10. CDR3 size: 16 residues. In nucleotides, the CDR3 is TGTGCCAGCAGTGCGGTAGCGGGAGGCCCTCTGAATGAGCAGTTCTTC. It encodes CASSAVAGGPLNEQFF.

The chain joins TRBV28 to TRBJ1-1; TRBD1 aligns across 7 bases. V shed 6 bases, J shed 0 bases, and the junction held 7 bases outside the gene matches. The CDR3 is 15 residues long. Looked up from germline, CDR1 is MDHEN and CDR2 is SYDVKM. CDR3 sequence reads: CASSSNRGMNTEAFF. The CDR3 DNA sequence: TGTGCCAGCAGCTCAAACAGGGGTATGAACACTGAAGCTTTCTTT.